The 17 T cell receptor beta chains below all came from one sample that was sequenced in a study of T cell changes during pregnancy in multiple sclerosis (dated by TCRdb to between 2018 and 2021). Receptor amplification or capture employed the immunoSEQ multiplex PCR assay. Sourced from immuneACCESS, this table was stored by TCRdb with only in-frame sequences that have V and J called. A share of the clones is absent; for the studies checked, an unresolved V gene accounts for under half, and the remainder has no known explanation. Here the sample has roughly 110,000 clones; 92% occur a single time. The top ten clonotypes cover roughly 1.5% of the sample. Here the sequenced sample was peripheral blood, taken after pregnancy. All receptors come from a female donor with multiple sclerosis, enrolled in a pregnancy study.

The rearrangement joins TRBV6-5 to TRBJ2-7, with D perhaps TRBD2 (6 bases). The germline CDR1 and CDR2 sequences are MNHEY and SVGAGI. The CDR3 consists of 14 residues. The V end lost 0 bases, the J end lost 3 bases, and 9 bases lay between the germline ends. DNA of the CDR3: TGTGCCAGCAGTTACTCAGGAGGGAGCTACGAGCAGTACTTC. It codes for CASSYSGGSYEQYF.

The chain uses TRBV28 and TRBJ1-5, with D possibly matching TRBD1 (5 bases). The CDR3 has 16 amino acids. The V end lost 7 bases, the J end lost 2 bases, and 18 bases lay between the germline ends. Germline V gene data show CDR1 as MDHEN and CDR2 as SYDVKM. The CDR3 reads CASKGAGSLGNQPQHF. Here the CDR3 DNA reads TGTGCCAGCAAAGGGGCGGGGAGTTTGGGCAATCAGCCCCAGCATTTT.

This clone was recorded only once. This chain uses TRBV9 with TRBJ2-7; D is ambiguous. The CDR3 totals 13 residues. The germline CDR1 and CDR2 sequences are SGDLS and YYNGEE. V gave up 2 bases and J gave up 2 bases, with 8 bases separating them. CDR3 loop: CASSVGITYEQYF. The CDR3 DNA is TGTGCCAGCAGCGTGGGCATCACCTACGAGCAGTACTTC.

The chain carries TRBV29-1 and TRBJ2-1; TRBD1 agrees at 10 bases. With V trimmed by 4 bases and J by 8 bases, 8 bases remained unmatched. Germline lookup yields CDR1 SQVTM and CDR2 ANQGSEA. This CDR3 has 14 amino acids. The CDR3 nucleotides are TGCAGCGTTGTCCGGGACAGGGGTAAAGATGAGCAGTTCTTC. It translates to CSVVRDRGKDEQFF.

The V gene is TRBV27, the J gene TRBJ2-7; D not resolved. The CDR3 consists of 16 residues. Trimming took off 5 bases at V and 2 bases at J, with 19 bases between the two ends. The V gene's germline CDR1 is MNHEY and CDR2 SMNVEV (reference sequence). This CDR3 reads CASSPTALQATYEQYF. DNA of the CDR3: TGTGCCAGCAGTCCTACGGCCCTACAAGCGACCTACGAGCAGTACTTC.

This chain connects TRBV5-1 to TRBJ2-2; 9 bases line up with TRBD2. There are 16 residues in the CDR3. From germline, CDR1 is SGHRS and CDR2 YFSETQ. V shed 0 bases and J 3 bases; nucleotides not matched to a gene: 3. The CDR3 loop reads CASSLAVAGDTGELFF. CDR3 coding DNA: TGCGCCAGCAGCTTGGCGGTAGCGGGGGACACCGGGGAGCTGTTTTTT.

In the case of this clone: The identical CDR3 is also encoded by other nucleotide sequences in the sample. The chain joins TRBV7-9 to TRBJ2-3, with 7 nucleotides matching TRBD2. CDR3 length: 14 residues. Germline V gives CDR1 SEHNR, CDR2 FQNEAQ (reference sequence). V trimming: 6 bases; J trimming: 1 base; junction bases outside the gene matches: 4. CDR3 DNA: TGTGCCAGCAGTCCGGGACTACGCACAGATACGCAGTATTTT. It translates to CASSPGLRTDTQYF.

The chain is built from TRBV9 and TRBJ1-2, with TRBD1 as a possible D gene (5 bases). V was cut by 1 base and J by 12 bases, with 16 bases left in between. The germline CDR1 and CDR2 sequences are SGDLS and YYNGEE. The CDR3 is 13 residues long. The CDR3 DNA reads TGTGCCAGCAGCGTAAGCCAGGGCTCGGTGGACACCTTC. This translates into CASSVSQGSVDTF.

V gene TRBV28 combines with J gene TRBJ1-2; TRBD1 matches 10 bases. V trimming: 7 bases; J trimming: 8 bases; junction bases outside the gene matches: 22. This CDR3 spans 18 amino acids. Germline V lookup: CDR1 MDHEN, CDR2 SYDVKM. The CDR3 protein is CASNRGRVWTGGARGYTF. Written as DNA, the CDR3 is TGTGCCAGCAATCGCGGGCGAGTTTGGACAGGGGGTGCTCGAGGCTACACCTTC.

This chain uses TRBV5-1 with TRBJ1-1; 7 nucleotides align to TRBD1. Germline V lookup: CDR1 SGHRS, CDR2 YFSETQ. V gave up 1 base and J gave up 3 bases; unmatched junction bases: 3. This CDR3 has 14 amino acids. CDR3 loop: CASSLSRGDTEAFF. CDR3 DNA: TGCGCCAGCAGCTTGTCCAGGGGGGACACTGAAGCTTTCTTT.

The chain is built from TRBV5-4 and TRBJ2-2, with 12 bases matching TRBD2. Germline CDR1 is SGHNT and CDR2 is YYREEE (reference sequence). V lost 4 bases and J lost 2; bases outside the gene matches: 3. This CDR3 comprises 16 residues. The CDR3 reads CASSDGLAGNTGELFF. The CDR3 bases are TGTGCCAGCAGCGATGGACTAGCGGGAAACACCGGGGAGCTGTTTTTT.

V is TRBV5-4 and J is TRBJ1-4; no clear D gene. Trimming took off 3 bases at V and 6 bases at J, with 15 bases between the two ends. In germline, CDR1 is SGHNT, CDR2 YYREEE (reference sequence). The CDR3 spans 15 residues. This chain's CDR3 is CASSSGPGRDEKLFF. CDR3 nucleotides: TGTGCCAGCAGCTCTGGGCCCGGGAGGGATGAAAAACTGTTTTTT.

This sequence joins TRBV2 and TRBJ2-5; 12 bases fit TRBD2. The germline gives CDR1 SNHLY, CDR2 FYNNEI. Trimming cost V 3 bases and J 2 bases; bases outside gene matches: 4. The CDR3 is 16 amino acids. CDR3 protein: CASSEETSGGQETQYF. The CDR3, as DNA: TGTGCCAGCAGTGAGGAGACTAGCGGGGGTCAAGAGACCCAGTACTTC.

CDR3 residues: CAGEGLKNTEAFF. CDR3 DNA: TGTGCCGGAGAGGGTTTAAAAAACACTGAAGCTTTCTTT. J is TRBJ1-1 and V is TRBV2; no clear D. The CDR3 totals 13 residues. Germline V gene lookup returns CDR1 SNHLY and CDR2 FYNNEI. Deletions cut 11 bases from V and 2 bases from J, with 15 bases between.

The V gene is TRBV5-1, the J gene TRBJ2-3, with D perhaps matching TRBD1 (6 bases). V was trimmed by 4 bases and J by 2 bases, leaving 14 bases between them. The CDR3 sequence is 15 residues long. Germline lookup yields CDR1 SGHRS and CDR2 YFSETQ. CDR3 sequence: CASSVDRQSTDTQYF. The DNA for the CDR3 is TGCGCCAGCAGCGTGGACAGACAATCCACAGATACGCAGTATTTT.

This clone was recorded once. V gene TRBV5-6 combines with J gene TRBJ2-1, with TRBD2 matching 12 bases. The CDR3 sequence is 17 residues long. J gave up 4 bases and V 0 bases, and 5 bases lay outside the gene matches. Germline V lookup: CDR1 SGHDT, CDR2 YYEEEE. The CDR3 DNA reads TGTGCCAGCAGCTTGGGGCTAGCGGGGGGGGTGTACAATGAGCAGTTCTTC. Translating it yields CASSLGLAGGVYNEQFF.

This clone was recorded once. The chain has TRBV30 and TRBJ1-5, with 10 bases lining up with TRBD1. This CDR3 has 13 residues. Losses at the gene ends were 5 bases for V and 4 bases for J; bases not matched to a gene: 2. CDR1 is GTSNPN, CDR2 SVGIG, per germline (reference sequence). Here the CDR3 DNA reads TGTGCCTGGGGACAGGGGGTAAATCAGCCCCAGCATTTT. Amino acid sequence: CAWGQGVNQPQHF. The full variable domain, with the rest looked up from reference TRBV30 and TRBJ1-5, is SQTIHQWPATLVQPVGSPLSLECTVEGTSNPNLYWYRQAAGRGLQLLFYSVGIGQISSEVPQNLSASRPQDRQFILSSKKLLLSDSGFYLCAWGQGVNQPQHFGDGTRLSIL.